This T cell receptor (beta chain) was documented in a study of CD8 T cells in ankylosing spondylitis. V gave up 4 bases and J gave up 6 bases; unmatched junction bases: 8. Germline CDR1 reads SQVTM; CDR2 reads ANQGSEA. The CDR3 spans 14 residues. TCRdb analysed the 5' RACE reads with MiXCR anew, one entry per CDR3 protein. The table has approximately 240,000 distinct CDR3 sequences, roughly a quarter seen once; the top ten hold about 0.6%. Source material: blood, either unsorted or a sorted T cell fraction (not recorded which). This chain links TRBV29-1 with TRBJ2-1; TRBD1 matches 8 bases. This sequence was found in a male donor with ankylosing spondylitis or in good health (not recorded which). In nucleotides, the CDR3 is TGCAGCGTTGGGCGGCAGGGGGCGGGCAATGAGCAGTTCTTC. Its translation is CSVGRQGAGNEQFF.